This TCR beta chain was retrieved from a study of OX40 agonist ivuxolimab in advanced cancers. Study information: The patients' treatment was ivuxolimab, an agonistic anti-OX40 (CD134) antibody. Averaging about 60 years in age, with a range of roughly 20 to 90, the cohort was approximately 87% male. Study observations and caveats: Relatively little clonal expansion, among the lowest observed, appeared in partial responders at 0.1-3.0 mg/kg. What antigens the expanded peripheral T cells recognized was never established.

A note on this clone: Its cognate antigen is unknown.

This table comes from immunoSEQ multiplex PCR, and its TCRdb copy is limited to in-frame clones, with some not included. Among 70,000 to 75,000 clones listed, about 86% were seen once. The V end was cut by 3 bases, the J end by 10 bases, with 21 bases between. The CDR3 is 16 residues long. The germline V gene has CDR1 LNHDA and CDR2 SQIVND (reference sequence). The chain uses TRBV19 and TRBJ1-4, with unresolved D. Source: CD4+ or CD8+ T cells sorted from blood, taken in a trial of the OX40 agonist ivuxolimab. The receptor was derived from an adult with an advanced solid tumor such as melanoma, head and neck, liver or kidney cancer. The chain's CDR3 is CASSITSAESRGKLFF. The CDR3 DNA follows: TGTGCCAGTAGTATCACTAGTGCGGAGTCCCGAGGAAAACTGTTTTTT.